There are a few counts of the clone carrying this T cell receptor (beta chain). Its target is not known. Researchers ran the PCR with 60 Vbeta and 13 Jbeta primers. Clones were sequenced by immunoSEQ multiplex PCR, and TCRdb holds only the in-frame ones, with some missing. The data show under 200,000 clones, with roughly 85% seen just once and roughly 2% held by the top ten. This sample stems from a study of cytomegalovirus exposure and HLA in healthy donors. Notes on the study in general: Presence/absence analyses supposed approximately even sequencing depth among donors.

The CDR3 spans 13 residues. V was clipped by 6 bases and J by 6 bases; unmatched bases: 3. Germline assignment: CDR1 LNHDA and CDR2 SQIVND (reference sequence). The chain joins TRBV19 to TRBJ2-2; 8 bases are shared with TRBD1. The sequence was collected from a man between 35 and 55 years old in good health and CMV-seronegative. Material: PBMCs. The CDR3 region is CASRIQGAGELFF. The CDR3 DNA sequence: TGTGCCAGTAGGATACAGGGGGCCGGGGAGCTGTTTTTT.